This is a list of T cell receptor beta chains from one sample in a study of blood T cell repertoires in COVID-19. Profiling relied on immunoSEQ multiplex PCR, and the TCRdb table lists in-frame clones only, not all of them. Found here are tens of thousands of clones, approximately 90% of them singletons; the top ten hold under 9%. Sequenced material: peripheral blood. The source is a woman in her thirties or forties with active COVID-19. CDR3s leave out the opening cysteine and the closing phenylalanine or tryptophan. The order of the fields is clone size, J gene, V gene, CDR3 protein. Where a row states a size, it is once, few, many or the class of an expanded clone; other rows omit it.

once,TRBJ1-6,TRBV2,ASSLNRDVGYSPLH
NA,TRBJ2-7,TRBV7-3,ASSRTLAGAFYEQY
NA,TRBJ1-5,TRBV10-3,AIGLGRSNQPQH
NA,TRBJ1-4,TRBV24-1,ATSDLGREKLF
few,TRBJ1-1,TRBV5-1,ASSLAYGTNTEAF
NA,TRBJ2-2,TRBV3-1/TRBV3-2,ASSQEKGGLRELF
NA,TRBJ1-2,TRBV18,ASSPQSNYGYT
NA,TRBJ2-1,TRBV6-5,ASSILALSYNEQF
NA,TRBJ2-2,TRBV14,ASSPLGGIAGELF
NA,TRBJ2-5,TRBV20-1,SASLPGKAGIYQETQY
NA,TRBJ2-7,TRBV6-2/TRBV6-3,ASSDPGQGGYEQY